This passage covers 18 T cell receptor beta chains from one sample sequenced in a study of cytomegalovirus exposure and HLA in healthy donors. 13 Jbeta primers and 60 Vbeta primers were used for the PCR. Sequencing was performed with immunoSEQ multiplex PCR; in TCRdb, only in-frame clones are kept and a portion is missing. The sample gives some 200,000 clones, roughly 87% of which show up once; around 0.21% is in the top ten. Sequencing was done on a sample of PBMCs. The origin of the receptors is a girl under three years old in good health and CMV-seronegative.

There are a few counts of this clone. The chain combines TRBV19 with TRBJ1-2; 8 bases fit TRBD1. V lost 2 bases, J lost 8 bases, and 10 bases stayed unmatched. The germline CDR1 and CDR2 sequences are LNHDA and SQIVND (reference sequence). The CDR3 has 15 residues. The CDR3 nucleotides are TGTGCCAGTAGTATAAAAGGCAGGGGGCGCGAGGGCTACACCTTC. It is translated as CASSIKGRGREGYTF.

This clone has only one observation. The rearrangement links TRBV5-4 to TRBJ1-6; 7 bases agree with TRBD1. V gave up 0 bases and J gave up 13 bases; unmatched junction bases: 10. Germline loops: CDR1 SGHNT, CDR2 YYREEE (reference sequence). The length of the CDR3 is 15 residues. CDR3 nucleotides: TGTGCCAGCAGCTTGGCCCCCGACAGGGAGAGGCCCCTCCACTTT. It specifies CASSLAPDRERPLHF.

The V gene is TRBV4-1, the J gene TRBJ1-5, with D unclear. This CDR3 is built from 15 residues. CDR1 is MGHRA and CDR2 is YSYEKL in the germline V gene. V gave up 0 bases and J gave up 7 bases, with 13 bases separating them. The DNA of the CDR3 is TGCGCCAGCAGCCAAGATCCGTCCGGTCGGCAGCCCCAGCATTTT. Translation: CASSQDPSGRQPQHF.

The chain employs TRBV27 and TRBJ2-1, with 12 positions matching TRBD1. The CDR3 totals 14 residues. V lost 6 bases and J lost 7; bases outside the gene matches: 4. Germline V CDR1 and CDR2: MNHEY, SMNVEV (reference sequence). The CDR3 DNA follows: TGTGCCAGCAGGGGACAGGGGGCCGGGAATGAGCAGTTCTTC. Translation: CASRGQGAGNEQFF.

The chain uses TRBV27 and TRBJ2-1, with 8 nucleotides matching TRBD1. This CDR3 has 16 amino acids. Germline V lookup: CDR1 MNHEY, CDR2 SMNVEV (reference sequence). After removal of 3 bases from V and 6 bases from J, the junction contained 10 bases not matched to a gene. The CDR3 DNA reads TGTGCCAGCAGTTTGGGGTCGACAGGGGTGGGCAATGAGCAGTTCTTC. Protein sequence: CASSLGSTGVGNEQFF.

The chain's CDR3 is CASSYRGRDQPQHF. In nucleotides, the CDR3 is TGTGCCAGCAGTTACCGAGGCAGGGATCAGCCCCAGCATTTT. The V call is TRBV6-6, the J call TRBJ1-5, with a weak D call TRBD1 (5 bases). Trimming pared 2 bases from V and 5 bases from J, leaving 10 bases between. Germline V CDR1 and CDR2: MNHNY, SVGAGI (reference sequence). The CDR3 spans 14 residues.

This chain links TRBV27 with TRBJ2-1, with 7 positions matching TRBD1. There are 16 residues in the CDR3. After removal of 3 bases from V and 8 bases from J, the junction contained 13 bases not matched to a gene. Germline-derived CDR1 and CDR2 are MNHEY and SMNVEV (reference sequence). CDR3 sequence (DNA): TGTGCCAGCAGTTTTCTACACGAACAGGGGCACGATGAGCAGTTCTTC. It codes for CASSFLHEQGHDEQFF.

The V and J genes are TRBV7-8 and TRBJ2-6; weak D call: TRBD1 (6 bases). Trimming cost V 5 bases and J 0 bases, with 8 bases left between them. Germline values: CDR1 SGHVS, CDR2 FQNEAQ. The CDR3 totals 15 residues. The CDR3 loop is CASSEDSSGANVLTF. CDR3 DNA: TGTGCCAGCAGCGAGGACAGCTCTGGGGCCAACGTCCTGACTTTC.

V and J are TRBV5-6 and TRBJ2-7; the match to TRBD2 covers 9 bases. The germline gives CDR1 SGHDT, CDR2 YYEEEE. The trim removed 5 bases at V and 2 bases at J, leaving 8 bases unmatched. The CDR3 has 15 residues. The CDR3 reads CASRQRGAGTYEQYF. The CDR3 nucleotides are TGTGCCAGCAGACAGCGGGGGGCGGGGACCTACGAGCAGTACTTC.

In this sample, this clone turned up once. V and J are TRBV9 and TRBJ1-2; 8 bases match TRBD1. After removal of 3 bases from V and 7 bases from J, the junction contained 11 bases not matched to a gene. Germline V CDR1 and CDR2: SGDLS, YYNGEE. The CDR3 length is 15 residues. The CDR3 bases are TGTGCCAGCAGCGCAACCCGTGGACAGGGCTCTGGCTACACCTTC. It codes for CASSATRGQGSGYTF.

This clone was observed once. The rearrangement joins TRBV18 to TRBJ2-5, with a tentative D call TRBD2 (6 bases). The CDR3 is 15 residues long. CDR1 KGHSH and CDR2 LQKENI come from the germline V gene. V was shortened by 2 bases and J by 2 bases, with 12 bases between the two germline ends. DNA of the CDR3: TGTGCCAGCTCACCAATGAAGGCGGGGCAAGAGACCCAGTACTTC. Translated: CASSPMKAGQETQYF.

The chain has TRBV19 and TRBJ2-2, with D perhaps matching TRBD1 (5 bases). V was trimmed by 5 bases and J by 6 bases, leaving 10 bases between them. The length of the CDR3 is 13 residues. The germline V gene encodes CDR1 LNHDA and CDR2 SQIVND (reference sequence). The CDR3 loop reads CASSLQGPGELFF. In DNA, the CDR3 is TGTGCCAGTAGTTTGCAGGGTCCCGGGGAGCTGTTTTTT.

The chain is built from TRBV5-1 and TRBJ2-7, with TRBD2 identical over 8 bases. The CDR3 contains 15 residues. J was trimmed by 5 bases and V by 7 bases; bases with no gene match: 14. Germline CDR1 SGHRS, CDR2 YFSETQ. The CDR3 nucleotides read TGCGCCAGCGGGGAGTTTTCCAGCGGGGGAAACGAGCAGTACTTC. Translation: CASGEFSSGGNEQYF.

The chain joins TRBV12-5 to TRBJ1-2; tentative D call: TRBD1 (5 bases). The CDR3 extends over 15 amino acids. Trimming pared 1 base from V and 4 bases from J, leaving 13 bases between. Germline V CDR1 and CDR2: LGHNT, FRNRAP. The CDR3 DNA is TGTGCTAGTGGTTTGGACCTTTCGGACATCTATGGCTACACCTTC. Translated, it gives CASGLDLSDIYGYTF.

The rearrangement uses TRBV10-2 and TRBJ1-5; TRBD1 might be the D (6 bases). Between the trimmed V and J ends, which lost 6 bases and 2 bases, there was a span of 14 bases. CDR3 length: 15 amino acids. Germline CDR1 is WSHSY and CDR2 is SAAADI. CDR3 DNA: TGCGCCAGCAGGGCCGGGACAAGGGGCAATCAGCCCCAGCATTTT. Encoded protein: CASRAGTRGNQPQHF.

This chain joins TRBV19 and TRBJ2-3; no clear D gene. Trimming cost V 2 bases and J 2 bases, with 8 bases left between them. The V gene's germline CDR1 is LNHDA and CDR2 SQIVND (reference sequence). This CDR3 is 14 amino acids long. The CDR3 sequence: CASSIQTLTDTQYF. In DNA form, the CDR3 reads TGTGCCAGTAGTATACAGACACTCACAGATACGCAGTATTTT.

CDR3 sequence: CASSQVRDRAWYNYGYTF. The CDR3 DNA sequence: TGCGCCAGCAGCCAAGTAAGGGACAGGGCCTGGTACAACTATGGCTACACCTTC. The chain uses TRBV4-1 and TRBJ1-2, with 9 bases lining up with TRBD1. The germline CDR1 and CDR2 sequences are MGHRA and YSYEKL. Germline trimming cut 1 base from V and 2 bases from J; bases unmatched to any gene: 11. The CDR3 is made up of 18 amino acids.

V usage is TRBV18 and J usage is TRBJ1-2, with D possibly being TRBD1 (5 bases). The CDR3 has 15 amino acids. The germline V and J ends were trimmed by 5 bases and 3 bases, with 16 bases remaining between them. Germline loops: CDR1 KGHSH, CDR2 LQKENI. CDR3 sequence (DNA): TGTGCCAGCTCATCACGGGGAGGGACGGACTATGGCTACACCTTC. It yields the protein CASSSRGGTDYGYTF. Combining the CDR3 with reference TRBV18 and TRBJ1-2 gives the whole variable domain NAGVMQNPRHLVRRRGQEARLRCSPMKGHSHVYWYRQLPEEGLKFMVYLQKENIIDESGMPKERFSAEFPKEGPSILRIQQVVRGDSAAYFCASSSRGGTDYGYTFGSGTRLTVV.